This T cell receptor beta chain was sequenced in a study of identical twins' blood T cells. Germline loops: CDR1 LNHDA, CDR2 SQIVND (reference sequence). Trimming left V 10 bases short and J 3 bases short, with 15 bases between. This CDR3 region has 13 residues. In regard to this clonotype: What it binds is unknown.

TCR cDNA libraries came from RNA via a modified published protocol. TCRdb recomputed calls from the 5' RACE reads with MiXCR, one row per CDR3 protein. Seen here are 350,000 to 450,000 distinct CDR3 sequences, roughly 31% observed once, and the top ten hold roughly 5.5%. Whole-study results and caveats: Shared CDR3 clonotype counts between two donors mainly tracked the product of their cloneset sizes, twins included. Out-of-frame TCRbeta clonotypes reportedly had markedly more similar V usage in twins than unrelated donors.

The origin of this receptor is a woman aged 18-49 years in good health. Sample: PBMCs. The J gene is TRBJ2-5, the V gene TRBV19; D is uncertain. CDR3 region: CATQRRFKETQYF. As DNA, the CDR3 is TGTGCCACTCAGAGGCGGTTTAAAGAGACCCAGTACTTC.